This TCR beta chain is from a study of blood T cell repertoires in COVID-19. About the research overall: The samples span acute and convalescent COVID-19 from the United States, Italy and Spain. T cells, B-cell-depleted T cells, or PBMCs provided the cDNA or gDNA that served as material.

Libraries were prepared by immunoSEQ multiplex PCR; TCRdb keeps only in-frame clonotypes and omits some of them. Of 90,000 to 130,000 clones listed, approximately 65% are singletons. V shed 5 bases and J shed 0 bases, with 16 bases lying between them. CDR1 is MDHEN and CDR2 is SYDVKM in the germline V gene. CDR3 length: 16 residues. This TCR was sampled from a woman aged 55-70 years with acute or convalescent COVID-19. Sequences were obtained from peripheral blood. The chain links TRBV28 to TRBJ1-2; D gene ambiguous. Written as DNA, the CDR3 is TGTGCCAGCAGTACCTTAGAGGGTAGTGCTAACTATGGCTACACCTTC. Protein sequence: CASSTLEGSANYGYTF.